These 25 T cell receptor beta chains were all obtained from the same sample, sequenced in a study of STAT3 mutations in large granular lymphocyte leukemia. Study-wide results and caveats: Every T-cell large granular lymphocyte leukemia patient had at least one immunodominant TCR beta clonotype.

These receptors' antigens are unknown. Generated by immunoSEQ multiplex PCR, the TCRdb table keeps only in-frame clones and is missing some. The sample includes about 12,000 clones, about 78% of them seen just once. The sequenced sample consisted of peripheral blood mononuclear cells. All receptors derive from a man between 60 and 75 years old with T-cell large granular lymphocyte leukemia. Some clones in this sample may be carry-over from other donors' samples.

The table lists this clone with a few counts. The DNA of the CDR3 is TGTGCCTGGAACGGCTGGGGTGGTGAAAAACTGTTTTTT. This translates into CAWNGWGGEKLFF. The chain combines TRBV30 with TRBJ1-4; no firm D call. The germline V and J ends were trimmed by 4 bases and 7 bases, with 13 bases remaining between them. This CDR3 spans 13 amino acids. Per germline, CDR1 GTSNPN and CDR2 SVGIG (reference sequence).

The V call is TRBV2, the J call TRBJ2-2; D call uncertain. Per germline, CDR1 SNHLY and CDR2 FYNNEI. The CDR3 totals 13 residues. The V and J ends lost 5 bases and 4 bases respectively, with 8 bases between them. The CDR3 DNA follows: TGTGCCAGCAGTTGGACGGTCACCGGGGAGCTGTTTTTT. It codes for CASSWTVTGELFF.

The CDR3 nucleotides read TGTGCCAGCAGTTCAGGAGGGACAGGAAGCACTGAAGCTTTCTTT. This sequence encodes CASSSGGTGSTEAFF. J is TRBJ1-1 and V is TRBV5-4; 8 nucleotides agree with TRBD1. CDR1 is SGHNT, CDR2 YYREEE, per germline (reference sequence). This CDR3 has 15 residues. J was trimmed by 4 bases and V by 5 bases; bases with no gene match: 10.

The gene calls are TRBV28 and TRBJ2-3; 13 bases are a match to TRBD2. The trim removed 3 bases at V and 5 bases at J, leaving 5 bases unmatched. Germline V gene sequence: CDR1 MDHEN, CDR2 SYDVKM. This CDR3 contains 16 residues. For the CDR3, the DNA is TGTGCCAGCAGTTTTAGGACTAGCGGGAGTATAGATACGCAGTATTTT. This sequence encodes CASSFRTSGSIDTQYF.

V is TRBV7-9 and J is TRBJ2-5, with D unresolved. The CDR3 consists of 13 residues. Germline V lookup: CDR1 SEHNR, CDR2 FQNEAQ (reference sequence). V was shortened by 5 bases and J by 4 bases, with 11 bases between the two germline ends. Written as DNA, the CDR3 is TGTGCCAGCAGCCCAACTACGGGAGAGACCCAGTACTTC. It codes for CASSPTTGETQYF.

V usage is TRBV18 and J usage is TRBJ2-1; TRBD2 aligns across 9 bases. The germline V gene encodes CDR1 KGHSH and CDR2 LQKENI. V was pared by 6 bases and J by 0 bases, with 12 bases of the junction left unmatched. The length of the CDR3 is 18 residues. For the CDR3, the DNA is TGTGCCAGCTCCAATCGGGGGGGTAGCGGGAGCTCCTACAATGAGCAGTTCTTC. This sequence encodes CASSNRGGSGSSYNEQFF.

V gene TRBV28 combines with J gene TRBJ1-1, with D unclear. The CDR3 is 15 amino acids. Germline V gives CDR1 MDHEN, CDR2 SYDVKM. V was clipped by 5 bases and J by 1 base, with 14 bases between them. In DNA, the CDR3 is TGTGCCAGCAGTGTCCTCCGGTCTGGGAACACTGAAGCTTTCTTT. Amino acid sequence: CASSVLRSGNTEAFF.

The chain uses TRBV10-2 and TRBJ2-1, with TRBD2 matching over 8 bases. Trimming at V came to 6 bases and at J to 7 bases, leaving 17 bases not matched to a gene. CDR3 length equals 17 residues. Germline CDR1 WSHSY, CDR2 SAAADI. CDR3: CASSRGGAGGLSNEQFF. CDR3 bases: TGCGCCAGCAGCAGGGGAGGGGCGGGAGGTTTGAGTAATGAGCAGTTCTTC.

The chain links TRBV7-9 to TRBJ1-5, with no clear D. Trimming stripped 3 bases from V and 6 bases from J, with 9 bases between. Germline CDR1 SEHNR, CDR2 FQNEAQ (reference sequence). This CDR3 has 13 amino acids. CDR3 sequence reads: CASSLGSGQPQHF. The CDR3, as DNA: TGTGCCAGCAGCTTGGGGTCCGGTCAGCCCCAGCATTTT.

The chain recombines TRBV28 with TRBJ2-7, with 7 bases identical to TRBD1. V shed 6 bases and J 2 bases; nucleotides not matched to a gene: 4. CDR1 and CDR2 from the germline V gene are MDHEN and SYDVKM. The length of the CDR3 is 13 residues. The CDR3: CASSWTGTYEQYF. The CDR3 DNA sequence: TGTGCCAGCAGCTGGACAGGCACCTACGAGCAGTACTTC.

In nucleotides, the CDR3 is TGCGCCAGCAGCTTGGTGCAGGGGCCCTACGAGCAGTACTTC. Translation gives CASSLVQGPYEQYF. V gene TRBV5-1 combines with J gene TRBJ2-7; TRBD1 is a possible D gene (6 bases). The CDR3 contains 14 residues. From germline, CDR1 is SGHRS and CDR2 YFSETQ. V shed 0 bases and J shed 2 bases, with 9 bases lying between them.

In nucleotides, the CDR3 is TGTGCCAGCAGCTCAAGACAGGGGTTAGAGACCCAGTACTTC. This sequence encodes CASSSRQGLETQYF. The rearrangement joins TRBV7-9 to TRBJ2-5, with 8 bases identical to TRBD1. With V trimmed by 4 bases and J by 4 bases, 5 bases remained unmatched. The CDR3 sequence is 14 residues long. Germline CDR1 reads SEHNR; CDR2 reads FQNEAQ (reference sequence).

The chain couples TRBV12-5 to TRBJ2-1; 7 bases fit TRBD2. J was trimmed by 0 bases and V by 4 bases; bases with no gene match: 9. In germline, CDR1 is LGHNT, CDR2 FRNRAP. The CDR3 is made up of 17 amino acids. The CDR3 coding sequence is TGTGCTAGTGGTTCCCCCCTAGCGGAAAGCTCCTACAATGAGCAGTTCTTC. The encoded protein is CASGSPLAESSYNEQFF.

J is TRBJ1-2 and V is TRBV5-1; 7 nucleotides align to TRBD1. The junction had 10 bases not matched to a gene; V was cut back by 4 bases and J by 7 bases. This CDR3 is built from 14 residues. The germline gives CDR1 SGHRS, CDR2 YFSETQ. CDR3 amino acids: CASSPNPTGIGYTF. The CDR3 coding sequence is TGCGCCAGCAGCCCAAACCCGACAGGGATTGGCTACACCTTC.

CDR3 sequence (DNA): TGTGCCAGCAGACCCGGGACTAGCGGCTACGAGCAGTACTTC. Translating gives CASRPGTSGYEQYF. The rearrangement uses TRBV7-8 and TRBJ2-7; TRBD2 aligns across 11 bases. This CDR3 contains 14 residues. Germline V lookup: CDR1 SGHVS, CDR2 FQNEAQ. Losses at the gene ends were 6 bases for V and 3 bases for J; bases not matched to a gene: 4.

This clone appeared a single time. J is TRBJ1-4 and V is TRBV29-1; no definite D call. The germline CDR1 and CDR2 sequences are SQVTM and ANQGSEA. Trimming cost V 2 bases and J 0 bases, with 10 bases left between them. There are 15 residues in the CDR3. CDR3 region: CSVERLASTNEKLFF. For the CDR3, the DNA is TGCAGCGTTGAACGGCTAGCCTCAACTAATGAAAAACTGTTTTTT.

The CDR3 sequence: CASSLGPEAFF. Here the CDR3 DNA reads TGCGCCAGCAGCTTGGGACCAGAAGCTTTCTTT. V gene TRBV5-1 combines with J gene TRBJ1-1; no definite D call. V was clipped by 0 bases and J by 8 bases, with 5 bases between them. The CDR3 covers 11 residues. CDR1 is SGHRS, CDR2 YFSETQ, per germline.

This rearrangement joins TRBV5-4 to TRBJ2-3; D may match TRBD1 or TRBD2 (5 bases each). V lost 2 bases and J 5 bases, leaving 15 bases between the germline ends. The CDR3 sequence is 15 residues long. Germline V gives CDR1 SGHNT, CDR2 YYREEE (reference sequence). The CDR3 nucleotides read TGTGCCAGCAGCTTAGGGGACGGATTAGGAGATACGCAGTATTTT. It codes for CASSLGDGLGDTQYF.

The CDR3 region is CASTKGQGTSYEQYF. For the CDR3, the DNA is TGTGCCAGCACCAAGGGCCAGGGTACTAGTTACGAGCAGTACTTC. The chain is built from TRBV6-5 and TRBJ2-7; the D call may be TRBD1 or TRBD2 (5 bases each). Germline V CDR1 and CDR2: MNHEY, SVGAGI. V lost 7 bases, J lost 4 bases, and 20 bases lay in between. The CDR3 totals 15 residues.

The chain couples TRBV7-2 to TRBJ2-7, with D possibly being TRBD1 (6 bases). Trimming removed 1 base from V and 2 bases from J, with 12 bases in between. Germline CDR1 SGHTA, CDR2 FQGNSA. This CDR3 spans 15 amino acids. DNA of the CDR3: TGTGCCAGCAGCTTAGGATCTCAGGGGACCTACGAGCAGTACTTC. Protein: CASSLGSQGTYEQYF.

This rearrangement joins TRBV19 to TRBJ2-7; D might be TRBD2 (6 bases). The germline V gene encodes CDR1 LNHDA and CDR2 SQIVND (reference sequence). The CDR3 covers 14 residues. Trimming took 5 bases from V and 0 from J, leaving 11 bases between them. CDR3 region: CASSPSGSSYEQYF. As DNA, the CDR3 is TGTGCCAGTAGTCCTTCCGGGAGCTCCTACGAGCAGTACTTC.

This clone appeared once. This rearrangement joins TRBV29-1 to TRBJ2-5, with TRBD1 identical over 11 bases. The CDR3 is 13 residues long. Germline V gives CDR1 SQVTM, CDR2 ANQGSEA. V shed 7 bases, J shed 5 bases, and the junction held 6 bases outside the gene matches. The CDR3 DNA reads as TGCAGCGGGGGACAGGGGGGGGCGGAGACCCAGTACTTC. It is translated as CSGGQGGAETQYF. The whole variable domain, remainder taken from reference TRBV29-1 and TRBJ2-5, is SAVISQKPSRDICQRGTSLTIQCQVDSQVTMMFWYRQQPGQSLTLIATANQGSEATYESGFVIDKFPISRPNLTFSTLTVSNMSPEDSSIYLCSGGQGGAETQYFGPGTRLLVL.

This sequence joins TRBV9 and TRBJ2-2; D may match TRBD1 or TRBD2 (5 bases each). Per germline, CDR1 SGDLS and CDR2 YYNGEE. This CDR3 spans 15 amino acids. Trimming took 4 bases from V and 1 from J, leaving 11 bases between them. The CDR3 sequence is CASSIGTLNTGELFF. In DNA form, the CDR3 reads TGTGCCAGCAGCATCGGGACCCTGAACACCGGGGAGCTGTTTTTT.

V gene TRBV11-1 combines with J gene TRBJ1-1; no definite D call. Germline lookup yields CDR1 SGHAT and CDR2 FQDESV (reference sequence). CDR3 length equals 14 residues. V was pared by 6 bases and J by 0 bases, with 11 bases between. CDR3 bases: TGTGCCAGCAGATTCGACACCCTGAACACTGAAGCTTTCTTT. It yields the protein CASRFDTLNTEAFF.

The chain couples TRBV6-4 to TRBJ2-1; the match to TRBD2 covers 7 bases. The ends lost 4 bases at V and 4 bases at J; junction bases unmatched: 4. CDR1 and CDR2 from the germline V gene are MRHNA and SNTAGT. The CDR3 totals 14 residues. The CDR3 loop is CASSAGGSYNEQFF. DNA for the CDR3: TGTGCCAGCAGTGCGGGAGGTAGTTACAATGAGCAGTTCTTC.